The source of this TCR beta chain is a study of cytomegalovirus exposure and HLA in healthy donors. Unrecorded immune exposures were likely, despite nominal health at sampling. Notes on the study in general: By HLA locus, TCR association rates varied in a later analysis, with DRB1 showing the most and HLA-C the fewest. CMV serostatus was the only immune exposure information that was available. Later on, analysis showed that most CMV-associated TCR beta chains appeared to be HLA-restricted.

Regarding this clone: Antigen unknown.

The PCR contained 60 Vbeta and 13 Jbeta primers. Using immunoSEQ multiplex PCR, the repertoire was profiled, and TCRdb retains in-frame clones only, with some absent. The sample has fewer than 200,000 clones, around 88% seen once. The V gene end was trimmed by 6 bases and the J gene end by 4 bases; junction bases not matched to a gene: 3. The CDR3 extends over 12 amino acids. Germline-derived CDR1 and CDR2 are MDHEN and SYDVKM. This chain uses TRBV28 with TRBJ2-7; 7 bases fit TRBD2. Sequencing was carried out using PBMCs. The TCR was taken from a woman aged 25-40 years in good health and CMV-seronegative. CDR3 sequence reads: CASRTGGYEQYF. As DNA, the CDR3 is TGTGCCAGCAGAACGGGAGGATACGAGCAGTACTTC.